This TCR beta chain was retrieved from a study of T cells in localized non-small cell lung cancer. Notes on the study in general: Tumor samples were not multi-region, leaving intratumor heterogeneity unexcluded. Clonality of T cells reached its maximum in uninvolved adjacent lung, surpassing tumor.

This clone was picked up a small number of times. Its target is not known. Clones were read by immunoSEQ multiplex PCR, and TCRdb kept only the in-frame ones, dropping some. This sample carries hundreds of clones, around a sixth of them seen once, and the ten largest clones take about 28%. Sequencing was performed on lung tumor tissue, taken before any cancer treatment. The sequence was collected from a man aged 40-75 years with stage III squamous cell lung carcinoma.

The CDR3 loop is CASSGGAGTYNQPQHF. Written as DNA, the CDR3 is TGTGCCAGCAGTGGGGGGGCGGGAACCTACAATCAGCCCCAGCATTTT. V gene TRBV6-8 combines with J gene TRBJ1-5; D may be TRBD1 (6 bases). Trimming left V 5 bases short and J 3 bases short, with 17 bases between. This CDR3 spans 16 amino acids. The V gene's germline CDR1 is MNHGY and CDR2 SAAAGT.